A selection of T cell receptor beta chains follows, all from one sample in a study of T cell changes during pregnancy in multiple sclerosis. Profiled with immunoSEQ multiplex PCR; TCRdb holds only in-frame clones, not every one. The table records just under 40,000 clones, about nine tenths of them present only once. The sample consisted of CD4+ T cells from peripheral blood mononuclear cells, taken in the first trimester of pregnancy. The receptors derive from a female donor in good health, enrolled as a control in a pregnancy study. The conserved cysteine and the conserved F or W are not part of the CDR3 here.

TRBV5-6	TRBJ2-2	ASSLGGPTRTGELF
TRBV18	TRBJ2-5	ASSSTSGGVQETQY
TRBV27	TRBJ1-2	ASTMTGGAGGYT
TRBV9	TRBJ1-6	ASSTRQENSPLH
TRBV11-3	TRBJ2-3	ASSLGRGRTDTQY
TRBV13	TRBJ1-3	ASSSTGAGNTIY
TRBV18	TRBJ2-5	ASSLDRGPQETQY
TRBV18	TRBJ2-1	ASSVPELNEQF
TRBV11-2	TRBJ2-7	ASSPRGRRSSYEQY
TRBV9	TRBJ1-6	ASSVTGGRPLH
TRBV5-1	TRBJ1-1	ASSLVAETEAF
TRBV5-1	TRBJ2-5	ASSSGTGGGETQY
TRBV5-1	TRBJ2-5	ASSPAGETQY
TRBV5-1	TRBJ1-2	ASSLDRNYGYT
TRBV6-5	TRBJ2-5	ASSYRQSQETQY
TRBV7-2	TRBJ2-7	ASSLGTEPYEQY
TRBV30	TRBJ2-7	AWSDRIGNEQY
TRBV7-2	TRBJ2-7	ASSRLGGRDEQY
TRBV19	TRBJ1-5	ASSIHEGPQH
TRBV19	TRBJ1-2	ASSPQVRSYGYT
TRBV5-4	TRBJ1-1	ASSLGAGTGRVEAF
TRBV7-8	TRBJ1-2	ASSPLGGGWGNYGYT
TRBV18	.	ASSPLDFYEQY
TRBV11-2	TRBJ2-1	ASSLVRTRGEQF
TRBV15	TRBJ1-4	ATRHGQGRTNEKLF
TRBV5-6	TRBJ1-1	ASSLRQANTEAF
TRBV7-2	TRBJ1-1	ASSLKGWEEKAF
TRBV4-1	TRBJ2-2	ASSPPAGLVYTGELF
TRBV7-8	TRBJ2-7	ASSLGLVEQY
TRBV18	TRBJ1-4	ASSQQGASTNEKLF
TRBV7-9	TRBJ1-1	ASSFAENTEAF
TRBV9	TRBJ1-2	ASTGQLLNYGYT
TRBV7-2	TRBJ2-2	ASSPGGPNTGELF
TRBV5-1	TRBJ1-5	ASSLTTGNGNQPQH
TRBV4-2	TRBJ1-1	ASSLGGSEAF
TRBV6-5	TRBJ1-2	ASRQTGGGGYT
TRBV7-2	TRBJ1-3	ASSLRGTSNGNTIY
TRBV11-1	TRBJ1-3	ASSLEDRTGNTIY
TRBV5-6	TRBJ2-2	ASSARTGYGELF
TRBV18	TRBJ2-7	ASSPLWGPYEQY